A selection of T cell receptor beta chains follows, all from one sample in a study of regulatory T cells in long-lasting Graves disease. A single record per CDR3 protein comes from TCRdb applying MiXCR to the multiplex PCR reads. The table records about 220,000 distinct CDR3 sequences, approximately 19% of them present only once. These data were also reused for a study on T cells in Graves' hyperthyroidism and ophthalmopathy.

The sequenced sample was peripheral blood mononuclear cells (PBMCs), obtained at new diagnosis, from a patient treated with antithyroid drugs. These receptors were obtained from a woman in her 30s with Graves disease. Both conserved end residues are part of each CDR3. D genes are given only for firm matches. Only part of the rows carry a size: once, few, many, or a class if the clone is expanded.

j_call d_call clone_size v_call cdr3_aa cdr3_nt
TRBJ2-7 TRBD2 . TRBV30 CAWSAYWTSVSYEQYF TGTGCCTGGAGTGCTTACTGGACTAGCGTATCCTACGAGCAGTACTTC
TRBJ1-1 TRBD1 many TRBV29-1 CSVKGTGAGDTEAFF TGCAGCGTTAAGGGGACAGGGGCCGGGGACACTGAAGCTTTCTTT
TRBJ2-1 TRBD1 few TRBV18 CASSPLPGQGVYNEQFF TGTGCCAGCTCACCACTACCGGGACAGGGGGTTTACAATGAGCAGTTCTTC
TRBJ2-1 TRBD2 once TRBV7-9 CASSPPAGGHVYEQFF TGTGCCAGCAGCCCACCAGCGGGAGGGCATGTCTATGAGCAGTTCTTC
TRBJ2-2 . many TRBV20-1 CSASRRYGNTGELFF TGCAGTGCTAGTAGACGATACGGGAACACCGGGGAGCTGTTTTTT
TRBJ1-1 . many TRBV6-2/TRBV6-3 CASRPPVGREAFF TGTGCCAGCAGACCCCCAGTAGGGCGTGAAGCTTTCTTT
TRBJ2-3 TRBD2 . TRBV4-1 CASSQGLAGFSTDTQYF TGCGCCAGCAGCCAGGGATTAGCGGGGTTTAGCACAGATACGCAGTATTTT
TRBJ2-7 . few TRBV4-2 CASSQEGTAGTYEQYF TGTGCCAGCAGCCAAGAAGGAACTGCTGGGACCTACGAGCAGTACTTC
TRBJ2-7 TRBD1 many TRBV19 CASSAAGTAYEQYF TGTGCCAGTAGTGCCGCCGGGACAGCCTACGAGCAGTACTTC
TRBJ1-2 TRBD1 many TRBV7-2 CASSLVNRGNGYTF TGTGCCAGCAGCTTAGTTAACAGGGGGAATGGCTACACCTTC
TRBJ1-2 . many TRBV19 CASSETRHGYTF TGTGCCAGTAGTGAGACTCGCCATGGCTACACCTTC
TRBJ1-2 . few TRBV4-1 CASSQELTNWGGYTF TGCGCCAGCAGCCAAGAACTGACGAATTGGGGTGGCTACACCTTC
TRBJ2-1 TRBD2 few TRBV6-2/TRBV6-3 CASSLPGGSEQFF TGCGCCAGCAGCCTCCCGGGCGGGAGTGAGCAGTTCTTC
TRBJ2-7 TRBD2 many TRBV12-3/TRBV12-4 CASSSTSGLYEQYF TGTGCCAGCAGTAGCACTAGCGGACTCTACGAGCAGTACTTC
TRBJ2-3 TRBD2 many TRBV20-1 CSATGTSGDTDTQYF TGCAGTGCTACGGGGACTAGCGGAGACACAGATACGCAGTATTTT
TRBJ1-5 TRBD1 few TRBV4-2 CASSQDYRQGWNQPQHF TGTGCCAGCAGCCAAGACTATAGACAGGGTTGGAATCAGCCCCAGCATTTT
TRBJ1-6 . . TRBV29-1 CSVEAPNSPLHF TGCAGCGTTGAAGCCCCTAATTCACCCCTCCACTTT
TRBJ1-5 TRBD1 many TRBV12-3/TRBV12-4 CASRAGTGSNQPQHF TGTGCCAGCAGGGCCGGGACAGGGAGCAATCAGCCCCAGCATTTT
TRBJ1-1 TRBD1 . TRBV10-3 CAISPDRANTEAFF TGTGCCATCAGTCCGGACAGGGCAAACACTGAAGCTTTCTTT
TRBJ2-7 TRBD2 many TRBV7-9 CASSLAGLAGYEQYF TGTGCCAGCAGCTTAGCTGGGTTAGCGGGTTACGAGCAGTACTTC
TRBJ2-3 . . TRBV6-1 CASSEYHYTDTQYF TGTGCCAGCAGTGAGTACCATTACACAGATACGCAGTATTTT
TRBJ2-2 . many TRBV2 CASSVPEAGYSGELFF TGTGCCAGCAGTGTACCCGAAGCGGGTTACAGCGGGGAGCTGTTTTTT